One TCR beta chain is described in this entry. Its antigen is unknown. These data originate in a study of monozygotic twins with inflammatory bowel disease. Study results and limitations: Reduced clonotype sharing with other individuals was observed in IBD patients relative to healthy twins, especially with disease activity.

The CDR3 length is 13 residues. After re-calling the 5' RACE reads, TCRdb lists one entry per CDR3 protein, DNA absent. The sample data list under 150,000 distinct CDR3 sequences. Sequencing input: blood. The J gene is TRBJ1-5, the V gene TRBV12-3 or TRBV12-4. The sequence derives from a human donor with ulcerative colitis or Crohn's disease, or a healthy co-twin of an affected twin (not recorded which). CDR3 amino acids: CASRIGGNQPQHF.